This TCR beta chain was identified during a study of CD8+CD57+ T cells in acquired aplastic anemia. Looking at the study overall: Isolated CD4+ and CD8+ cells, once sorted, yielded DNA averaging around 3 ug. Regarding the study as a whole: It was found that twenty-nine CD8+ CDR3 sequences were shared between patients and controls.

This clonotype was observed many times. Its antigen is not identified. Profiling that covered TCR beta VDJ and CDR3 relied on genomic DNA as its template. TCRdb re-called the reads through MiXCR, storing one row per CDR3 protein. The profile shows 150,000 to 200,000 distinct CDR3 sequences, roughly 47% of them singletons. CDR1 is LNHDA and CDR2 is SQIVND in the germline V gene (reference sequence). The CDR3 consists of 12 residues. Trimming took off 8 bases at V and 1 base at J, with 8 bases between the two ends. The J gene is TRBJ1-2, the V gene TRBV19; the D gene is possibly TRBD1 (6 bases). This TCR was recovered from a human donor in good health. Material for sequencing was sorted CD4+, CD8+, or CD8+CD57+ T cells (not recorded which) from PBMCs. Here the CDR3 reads CASRTDNYGYTF. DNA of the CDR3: TGTGCCAGTCGGACAGATAACTATGGCTACACCTTC.